Listed below are T cell receptor beta chains from one sample, sequenced in a study of beta chain features in type 1 diabetes. TCRdb's copy holds only in-frame clones and misses some; the assay was immunoSEQ multiplex PCR. The sample has some 220,000 clones, approximately 11% seen once. The material sequenced was central memory CD4+ T cells from blood. Every receptor here comes from a man between 18 and 29 years old in good health. Both conserved end residues are part of each CDR3.

TRBJ2-1 | TRBV19 | CASRTRSYDEQFF
TRBJ1-2 | TRBV4-3 | CASSRAMAASNYGYTF
TRBJ2-7 | TRBV6-5 | CASNAPGTSYEQYF
TRBJ1-1 | TRBV30 | CAWSVRADRGKAFF
TRBJ2-7 | TRBV18 | CASSSGGTGINEQYF
TRBJ2-3 | TRBV11-2 | CASSVYQGDTQYF
TRBJ2-5 | TRBV29-1 | CSAQNSGTYQETQYF
TRBJ2-3 | TRBV9 | CASSPDYLGTQYF
TRBJ2-5 | TRBV29-1 | CSVDTGTSGSIETQYF
TRBJ2-7 | TRBV4-3 | CASSQGSLLSYEQYF
TRBJ2-3 | TRBV7-6 | CASSLALVGTDTQYF
TRBJ2-3 | TRBV7-2 | CASSGDWRDTQYF
TRBJ2-5 | TRBV19 | CATRGRLQETQYF
TRBJ2-4 | TRBV28 | CASSLPGQVKNIQYF
TRBJ2-5 | TRBV5-1 | CASSLGLQGQETQYF
TRBJ2-5 | TRBV5-1 | CASSYGQGKETQYF
TRBJ2-7 | TRBV2 | CASRTGIYAEQYF
TRBJ1-1 | TRBV18 | CASSPQQTEAFF
TRBJ2-1 | TRBV5-1 | CASSPLGSSYNEQFF
TRBJ1-1 | TRBV10-3 | CATHPGIGTEAFF
TRBJ2-1 | TRBV7-3 | CASSLIAGDRGEQFF
TRBJ1-2 | TRBV7-2 | CASTPPGGGLGYTF
TRBJ1-2 | TRBV29-1 | CSVGQRFDGYTF
TRBJ2-5 | TRBV5-1 | CASSQALVGGTQYF
TRBJ2-2 | TRBV2 | CASSADSAGELFF
TRBJ2-1 | TRBV11-2 | CASSLLDFGQFF
TRBJ2-4 | TRBV7-2 | CASSLGQAKNIQYF
TRBJ2-7 | TRBV29-1 | CSVQQGALYEQYF